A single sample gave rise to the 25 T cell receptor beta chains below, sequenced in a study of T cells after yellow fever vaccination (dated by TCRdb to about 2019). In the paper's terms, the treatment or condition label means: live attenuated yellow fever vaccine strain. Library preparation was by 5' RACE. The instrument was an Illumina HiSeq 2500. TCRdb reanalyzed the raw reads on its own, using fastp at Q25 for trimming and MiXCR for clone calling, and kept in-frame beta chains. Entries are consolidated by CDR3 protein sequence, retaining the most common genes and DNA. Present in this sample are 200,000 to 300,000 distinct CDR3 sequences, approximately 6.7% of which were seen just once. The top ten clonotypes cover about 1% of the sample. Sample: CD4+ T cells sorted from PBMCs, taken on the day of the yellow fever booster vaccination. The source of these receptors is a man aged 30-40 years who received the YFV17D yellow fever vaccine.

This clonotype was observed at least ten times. CDR3 region: CASSEQQGQEQFF. The CDR3 region has the DNA TGTGCCAGCAGTGAACAACAGGGGCAGGAGCAGTTCTTC. This sequence joins TRBV25-1 and TRBJ2-1, with 7 bases identical to TRBD1. V was clipped by 2 bases and J by 10 bases; unmatched bases: 5. Germline V gene lookup returns CDR1 MGHDK and CDR2 SYGVNS. The CDR3 extends over 13 amino acids.

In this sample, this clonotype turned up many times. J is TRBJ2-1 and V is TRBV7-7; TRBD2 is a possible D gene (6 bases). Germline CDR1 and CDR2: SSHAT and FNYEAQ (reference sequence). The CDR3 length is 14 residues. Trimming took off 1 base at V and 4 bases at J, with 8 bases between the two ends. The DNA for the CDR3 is TGTGCCAGCAGCTTAGAGGGGAGGTACAATGAGCAGTTCTTC. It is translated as CASSLEGRYNEQFF.

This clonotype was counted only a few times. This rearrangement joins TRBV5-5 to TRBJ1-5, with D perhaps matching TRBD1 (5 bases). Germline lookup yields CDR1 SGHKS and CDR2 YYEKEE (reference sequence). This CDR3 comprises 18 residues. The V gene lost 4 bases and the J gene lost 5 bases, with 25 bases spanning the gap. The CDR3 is CASSLIETGPTSYQPQHF. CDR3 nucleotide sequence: TGTGCCAGCAGCCTCATCGAGACGGGACCGACTTCGTATCAGCCCCAGCATTTT.

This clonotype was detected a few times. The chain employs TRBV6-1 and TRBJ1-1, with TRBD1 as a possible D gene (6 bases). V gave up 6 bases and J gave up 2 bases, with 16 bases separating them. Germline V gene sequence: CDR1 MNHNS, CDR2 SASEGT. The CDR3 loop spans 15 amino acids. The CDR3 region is CASRPSTGTNTEAFF. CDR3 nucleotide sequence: TGTGCCAGCAGACCAAGCACAGGGACTAACACTGAAGCTTTCTTT.

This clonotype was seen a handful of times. The CDR3 reads CSATLAGAEQYF. The CDR3, as DNA: TGCAGTGCTACCCTAGCGGGAGCCGAGCAGTACTTC. The V call is TRBV20-1, the J call TRBJ2-7; 10 bases align to TRBD2. CDR1 is DFQATT, CDR2 SNEGSKA, per germline (reference sequence). This CDR3 comprises 12 residues. After removal of 4 bases from V and 6 bases from J, the junction contained 3 bases not matched to a gene.

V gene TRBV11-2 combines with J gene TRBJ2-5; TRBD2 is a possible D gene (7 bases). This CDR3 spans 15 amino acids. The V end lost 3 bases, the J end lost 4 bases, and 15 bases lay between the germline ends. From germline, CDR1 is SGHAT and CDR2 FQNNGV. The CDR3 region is CASSFPLGGRETQYF. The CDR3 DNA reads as TGTGCCAGCAGCTTCCCACTGGGGGGGCGAGAGACCCAGTACTTC.

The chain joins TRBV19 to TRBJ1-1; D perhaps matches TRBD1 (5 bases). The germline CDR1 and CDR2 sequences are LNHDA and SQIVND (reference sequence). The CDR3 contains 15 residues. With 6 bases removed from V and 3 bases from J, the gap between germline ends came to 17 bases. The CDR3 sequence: CASRPPGTMDTEAFF. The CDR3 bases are TGTGCCAGTAGGCCTCCGGGGACTATGGACACTGAAGCTTTCTTT.

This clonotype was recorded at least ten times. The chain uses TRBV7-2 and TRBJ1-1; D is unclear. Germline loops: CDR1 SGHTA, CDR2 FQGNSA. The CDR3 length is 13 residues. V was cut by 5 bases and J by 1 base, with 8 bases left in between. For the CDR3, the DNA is TGTGCCAGCAGCCGCTCACGGAACACTGAAGCTTTCTTT. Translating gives CASSRSRNTEAFF. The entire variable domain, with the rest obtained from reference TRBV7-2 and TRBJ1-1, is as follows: GAGVSQSPSNKVTEKGKDVELRCDPISGHTALYWYRQSLGQGLEFLIYFQGNSAPDKSGLPSDRFSAERTGGSVSTLTIQRTQQEDSAVYLCASSRSRNTEAFFGQGTRLTVV.

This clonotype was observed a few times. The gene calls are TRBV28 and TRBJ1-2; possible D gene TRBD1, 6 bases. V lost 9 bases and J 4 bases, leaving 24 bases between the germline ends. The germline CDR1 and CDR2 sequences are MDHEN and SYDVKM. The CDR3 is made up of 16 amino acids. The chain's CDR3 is CASLPPRGAIRYGYTF. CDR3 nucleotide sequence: TGTGCCAGTCTACCCCCCAGGGGAGCCATTCGCTATGGCTACACCTTC.

CDR3 region: CASSPASGAREQYF. The DNA for the CDR3 is TGTGCCAGCTCACCCGCCTCGGGGGCGAGAGAGCAGTACTTC. The chain recombines TRBV18 with TRBJ2-7, with D tentatively TRBD1 or TRBD2 (6 bases each). CDR1 and CDR2 (germline): KGHSH, LQKENI. The CDR3 extends over 14 amino acids. Trimming removed 3 bases from V and 7 bases from J, with 16 bases in between. Full variable domain (remainder filled in from reference TRBV18 and TRBJ2-7): NAGVMQNPRHLVRRRGQEARLRCSPMKGHSHVYWYRQLPEEGLKFMVYLQKENIIDESGMPKERFSAEFPKEGPSILRIQQVVRGDSAAYFCASSPASGAREQYFGPGTRLTVT.

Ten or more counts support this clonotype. The CDR3 sequence: CSARPQERQYF. For the CDR3, the DNA is TGCAGTGCTAGGCCCCAGGAAAGGCAGTACTTC. This sequence joins TRBV20-1 and TRBJ2-7; the D is unclear. Deletions cut 3 bases from V and 9 bases from J, with 12 bases between. Germline assignment: CDR1 DFQATT and CDR2 SNEGSKA (reference sequence). The CDR3 covers 11 residues.

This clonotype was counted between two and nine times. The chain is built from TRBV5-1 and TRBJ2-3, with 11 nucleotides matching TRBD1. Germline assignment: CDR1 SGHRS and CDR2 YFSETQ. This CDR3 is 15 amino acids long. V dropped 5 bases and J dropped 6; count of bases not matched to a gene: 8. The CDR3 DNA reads TGCGCCAGCAGTCCAGGACAGGGGGCGTATGATACGCAGTATTTT. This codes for CASSPGQGAYDTQYF.

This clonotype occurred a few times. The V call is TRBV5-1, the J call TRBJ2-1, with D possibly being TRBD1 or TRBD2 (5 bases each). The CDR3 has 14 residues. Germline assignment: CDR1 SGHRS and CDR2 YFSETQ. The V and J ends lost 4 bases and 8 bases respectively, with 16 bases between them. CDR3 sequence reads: CASSRDHPTDEQFF. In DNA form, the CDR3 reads TGCGCCAGCAGCAGGGACCACCCTACGGATGAGCAGTTCTTC.

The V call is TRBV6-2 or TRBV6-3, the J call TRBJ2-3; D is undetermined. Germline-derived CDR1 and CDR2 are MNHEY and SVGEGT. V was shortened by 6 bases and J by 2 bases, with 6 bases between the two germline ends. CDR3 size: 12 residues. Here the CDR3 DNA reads TGTGCCAGCAGCGCTACCACAGATACGCAGTATTTT. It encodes CASSATTDTQYF.

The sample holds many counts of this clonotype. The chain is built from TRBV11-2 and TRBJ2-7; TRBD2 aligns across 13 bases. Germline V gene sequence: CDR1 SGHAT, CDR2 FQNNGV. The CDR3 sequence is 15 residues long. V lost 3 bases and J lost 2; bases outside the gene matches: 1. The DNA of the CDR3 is TGTGCCAGCAGCTTTGGACTAGCGGGGGCCTACGAGCAGTACTTC. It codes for CASSFGLAGAYEQYF.

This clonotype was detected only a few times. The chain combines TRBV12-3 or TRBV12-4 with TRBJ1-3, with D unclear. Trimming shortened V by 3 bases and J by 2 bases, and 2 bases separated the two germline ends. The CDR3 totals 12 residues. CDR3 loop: CASSFAGNTIYF. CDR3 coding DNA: TGTGCCAGCAGTTTTGCTGGAAACACCATATATTTT.

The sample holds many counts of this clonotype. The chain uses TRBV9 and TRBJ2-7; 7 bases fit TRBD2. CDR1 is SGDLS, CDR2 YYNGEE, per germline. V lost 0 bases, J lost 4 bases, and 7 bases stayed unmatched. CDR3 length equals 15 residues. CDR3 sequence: CASSVDPGGTYEQYF. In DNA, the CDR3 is TGTGCCAGCAGCGTAGACCCGGGAGGAACTTACGAGCAGTACTTC.

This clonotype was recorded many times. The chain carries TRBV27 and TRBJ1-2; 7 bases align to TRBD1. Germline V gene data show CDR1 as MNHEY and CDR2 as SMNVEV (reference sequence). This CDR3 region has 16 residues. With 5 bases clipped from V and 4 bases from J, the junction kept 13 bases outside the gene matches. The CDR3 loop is CASSTLTGATPYGYTF. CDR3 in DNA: TGTGCCAGCAGTACGCTTACAGGGGCGACACCCTATGGCTACACCTTC.

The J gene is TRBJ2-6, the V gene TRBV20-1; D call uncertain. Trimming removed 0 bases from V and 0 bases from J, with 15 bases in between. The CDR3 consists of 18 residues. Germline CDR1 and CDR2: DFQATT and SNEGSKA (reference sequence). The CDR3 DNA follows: TGCAGTGCTAGAGACGCCGACGGCACCTACTCTGGGGCCAACGTCCTGACTTTC. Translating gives CSARDADGTYSGANVLTF.

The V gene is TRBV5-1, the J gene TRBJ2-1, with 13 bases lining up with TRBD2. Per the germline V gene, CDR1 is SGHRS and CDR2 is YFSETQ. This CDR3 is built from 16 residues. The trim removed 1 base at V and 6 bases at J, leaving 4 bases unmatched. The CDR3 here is CASSLPGTSGINEQFF. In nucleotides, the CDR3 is TGCGCCAGCAGCTTGCCCGGGACTAGCGGGATCAATGAGCAGTTCTTC.

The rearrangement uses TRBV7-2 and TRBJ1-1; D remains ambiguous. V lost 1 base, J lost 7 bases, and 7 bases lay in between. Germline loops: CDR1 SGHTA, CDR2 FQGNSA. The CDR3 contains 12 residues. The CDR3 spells CASSLDSNEAFF. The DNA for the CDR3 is TGTGCCAGCAGCTTAGATTCTAATGAAGCTTTCTTT.

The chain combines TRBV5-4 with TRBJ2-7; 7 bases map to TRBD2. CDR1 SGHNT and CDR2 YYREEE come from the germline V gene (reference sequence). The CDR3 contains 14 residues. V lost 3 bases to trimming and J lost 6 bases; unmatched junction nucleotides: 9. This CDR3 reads CASSSQAGVGEQYF. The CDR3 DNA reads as TGTGCCAGCAGCTCTCAGGCGGGAGTTGGCGAGCAGTACTTC.

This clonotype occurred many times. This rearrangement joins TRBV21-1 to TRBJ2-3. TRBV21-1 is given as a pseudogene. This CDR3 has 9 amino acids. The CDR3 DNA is TGTGCCAACACAGATACGCAGTATTTT. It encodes CANTDTQYF.

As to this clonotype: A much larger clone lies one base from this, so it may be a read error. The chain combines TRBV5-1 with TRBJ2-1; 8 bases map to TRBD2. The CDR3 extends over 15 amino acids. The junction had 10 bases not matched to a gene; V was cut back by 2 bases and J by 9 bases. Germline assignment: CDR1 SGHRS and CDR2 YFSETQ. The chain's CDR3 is CASSFDSGRAGEQFF. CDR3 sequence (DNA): TGCGCCAGCAGCTTCGACAGCGGGAGAGCGGGTGAGCAGTTCTTC.

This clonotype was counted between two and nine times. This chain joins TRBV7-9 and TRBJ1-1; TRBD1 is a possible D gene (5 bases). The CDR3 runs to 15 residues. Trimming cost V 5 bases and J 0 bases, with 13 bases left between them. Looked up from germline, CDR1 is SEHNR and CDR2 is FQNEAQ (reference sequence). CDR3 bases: TGTGCCAGCAGCCGGACCCAGGGAATGAACACTGAAGCTTTCTTT. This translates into CASSRTQGMNTEAFF.